Listed below are T cell receptor beta chains from one sample, sequenced in a study of monozygotic twins with inflammatory bowel disease. TCRdb reanalyzed the 5' RACE reads, giving one entry per CDR3 protein sequence and no DNA. In all, the sample yields 400,000 or so distinct CDR3 sequences. The sequenced material came from blood. The receptor source for this set is a human donor with ulcerative colitis or Crohn's disease, or a healthy co-twin of an affected twin (not recorded which). Each CDR3 is given with its conserved first and last residue.

V gene	J gene	CDR3 protein
TRBV20-1	TRBJ1-5	CSARQGAADQPQHF
TRBV5-1	TRBJ2-3	CASSFLPVSSTDTQYF
TRBV19	TRBJ2-2	CASSPSGANTGELFF
TRBV2	TRBJ1-5	CASSASLNQPQHF
TRBV10-3	TRBJ2-3	CAISEAGGLTQYF
TRBV29-1	TRBJ1-2	CSVESFSYGYTF
TRBV5-1	TRBJ2-5	CASSLVTVKETQYF
TRBV13	TRBJ2-5	CASSSSRPARETQYF
TRBV4-2	TRBJ2-7	CASSPTGGIDEQYF
TRBV12-3/TRBV12-4	TRBJ1-1	CASRSGQLTPEGRAFF
TRBV25-1	TRBJ1-5	CASSDSRSPTGGIGQPQHF
TRBV20-1	TRBJ1-1	CSARVDRGGTEAFF
TRBV20-1	TRBJ2-5	CSARDRTSASETQYF
TRBV4-2	TRBJ2-5	CASSHEDSQETQYF
TRBV11-2	TRBJ1-1	CASSLGLTGFTEAFF
TRBV20-1	TRBJ2-7	CSARDGAGGDEEQYF
TRBV7-8	TRBJ2-1	CASTPSVADSYNEQFF
TRBV6-5	TRBJ1-1	CASSYSKGGTTEAFF
TRBV24-1	TRBJ2-1	CATSRWDGSYNEQFF
TRBV7-2	TRBJ2-1	CASSARLAGDYNEQFF
TRBV18	TRBJ2-7	CASSPSTVLSGYEQYF
TRBV18	TRBJ2-1	CASSPPWVAGAYNEQFF
TRBV6-1	TRBJ2-3	CASSTGQFSSTDTQYF
TRBV3-1	TRBJ1-2	CASSRTQGGYTF
TRBV12-3/TRBV12-4	TRBJ2-1	CASSLTSGGHEQFF
TRBV18	TRBJ2-1	CASSPKRARTNNEQFF
TRBV29-1	TRBJ1-1	CSVGTGNTEAFF
TRBV6-2/TRBV6-3	TRBJ2-1	CASSYDTRLGENYNEQFF
TRBV19	TRBJ2-5	CASARTSGRWETQYF
TRBV7-9	TRBJ2-5	CASSLRGTQETQYF
TRBV12-3/TRBV12-4	TRBJ1-3	CASSTGEFGNTIYF
TRBV11-2	TRBJ1-1	CASSLLSSGGLLTEAFF
TRBV6-1	TRBJ1-1	CANGQMNTEAFF
TRBV20-1	TRBJ2-1	CSASMREYYGEQFF
TRBV18	TRBJ2-1	CASHTGRDEQFF
TRBV12-3/TRBV12-4	TRBJ1-5	CASSELHQPQHF
TRBV6-2/TRBV6-3	TRBJ1-5	CASTRFNQPQHF
TRBV10-3	TRBJ2-2	CAISSGTVGTGELFF
TRBV20-1	TRBJ1-2	CSAPDGAGGYTF
TRBV7-9	TRBJ2-7	CASSLQGTPYEQYF
TRBV7-2	TRBJ2-3	CASSPGTSGNTDTQYF
TRBV5-1	TRBJ2-3	CASSLGGRTADTQYF
TRBV4-3	TRBJ2-1	CASSQGLLPSSYNEQFF
TRBV29-1	TRBJ2-1	CSVGWVDEQFF
TRBV14	TRBJ2-3	CASSHGKGFRGPTDTQYF
TRBV6-5	TRBJ2-6	CASSYGTGGSGANVLTF
TRBV27	TRBJ2-7	CASRPHLGRAYEQYF
TRBV5-1	TRBJ2-3	CASSLPGTSGSTDTQYF
TRBV19	TRBJ1-5	CASSIPRGNQPQHF
TRBV7-3	TRBJ2-2	CASSHGPGELFF
TRBV5-5	TRBJ2-3	CASSLFGVSADTQYF
TRBV10-3	TRBJ1-5	CAISGNGGSNQPQHF
TRBV3-1	TRBJ2-7	CASSEQGASYEQYF
TRBV12-3/TRBV12-4	TRBJ1-1	CASSLAGTEAFF
TRBV11-3	TRBJ2-2	CASSTQGGTGELFF
TRBV5-1	TRBJ2-1	CASSLPGQGITDEQFF
TRBV20-1	TRBJ2-1	CSARDLTGSSYNEQFF
TRBV30	TRBJ1-5	CAWSVVGARRQPQHF
TRBV30	TRBJ1-1	CAWRRVDTEAFF
TRBV5-1	TRBJ2-2	CASSGAGTPNWLFF